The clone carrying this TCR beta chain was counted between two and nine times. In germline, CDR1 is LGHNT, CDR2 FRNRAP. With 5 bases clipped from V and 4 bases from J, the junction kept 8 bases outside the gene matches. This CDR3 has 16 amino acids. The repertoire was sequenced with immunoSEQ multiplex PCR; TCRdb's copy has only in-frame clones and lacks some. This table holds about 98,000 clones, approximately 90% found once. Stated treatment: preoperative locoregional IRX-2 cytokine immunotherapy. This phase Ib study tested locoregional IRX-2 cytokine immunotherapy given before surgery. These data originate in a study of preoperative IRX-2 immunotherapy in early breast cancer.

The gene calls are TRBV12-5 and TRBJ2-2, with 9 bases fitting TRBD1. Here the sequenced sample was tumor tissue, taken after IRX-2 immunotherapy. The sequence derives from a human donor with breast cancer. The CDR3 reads CASGPPRTGVTGELFF. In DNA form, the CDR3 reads TGTGCTAGTGGTCCGCCCCGGACAGGGGTCACCGGGGAGCTGTTTTTT.